This T cell receptor (beta chain) was obtained from a study of T-cell memory formation after mild COVID-19. Study-level information: Largely donor-specific sequence clusters came from a couple of donors.

Constant-segment primers were used for 5'RACE, and the resulting TCR alpha and TCR beta cDNA libraries carried sample barcodes and UMIs. TCRdb recomputed calls from the 5' RACE reads with MiXCR, one row per CDR3 protein. This table holds 250,000 to 300,000 distinct CDR3 sequences, 15% to 20% found once. The germline V and J ends were trimmed by 6 bases and 6 bases, with 19 bases remaining between them. CDR3 length equals 15 residues. This clonotype appeared once. Its antigen is currently unknown. Overall study results and limits: Mainly CM and EM harbored the contracting CD4+ clones; mainly EMRA harbored the CD8+ ones.

The specimen was PBMCs or a T cell subset sorted from them (not recorded which). V usage is TRBV12-3 or TRBV12-4 and J usage is TRBJ2-3; possibly TRBD2 for D (7 bases). The clonotype originates from a man younger than 35 who had mild COVID-19 (a few samples of this study predate the infection). Cell type and time point are not known. The CDR3 protein is CASSRSGTRGDTQYF. For the CDR3, the DNA is TGTGCCAGCAGCCGCAGCGGGACACGCGGCGATACGCAGTATTTT.